The rows below give T cell receptor beta chains drawn from one sample of a study of T cell repertoires in cytomegalovirus infection. Their antigen targets remain unknown. TCRdb ran MiXCR on the reads and lists one entry per CDR3 protein. The table includes under 500,000 distinct CDR3 sequences, about 39% detected once. The sequencing here drew on cultured PBMCs, taken from culture after CMV antigen stimulation. The receptors stem from a human donor in good health (CMV status not recorded). Some clones in this sample may be carry-over from other donors' samples. The CDR3 runs from the conserved cysteine through the conserved F or W. A D gene is named only where the DNA matches it firmly. Clone size is not always given. Where it is, it says once, few, many or a class for expanded clones.

j_call v_call d_call clone_size cdr3_nt cdr3_aa
TRBJ1-4 TRBV7-2 TRBD1 - TGTGCCAGCAGCTTGACAGGGTTCAGTGACAAACTGTTTTTT CASSLTGFSDKLFF
TRBJ2-1 TRBV7-2 TRBD2 - TGTGCCAGCAGCTTAATGTTAACTAGCGGGACGTACAATGAGCAGTTCTTC CASSLMLTSGTYNEQFF
TRBJ2-7 TRBV25-1 TRBD1 - TGTGCCAGCAGTGCCCGCCGGGGCAGGGGGAGCGAGCAGTACTTC CASSARRGRGSEQYF
TRBJ2-1 TRBV7-6 - - TGTGCCAGCAGCCCCCCCTTAGATGAGCAGTTCTTC CASSPPLDEQFF
TRBJ2-5 TRBV20-1 TRBD2 - TGCAGTGCTAGAGATCATAGTCTAGCGGAAGAGACCCAGTACTTC CSARDHSLAEETQYF
TRBJ1-6 TRBV6-5 - - TGTGCCAGCAGCTTCCAGGGAGGCAGTTCACCCCTCCACTTT CASSFQGGSSPLHF
TRBJ2-3 TRBV6-5 - few TGTGCCAGCACGGGGGCGGTGTCTAGCACAGATACGCAGTATTTT CASTGAVSSTDTQYF
TRBJ2-7 TRBV7-2 - few TGTGCCAGCAGCTTCCGGCCGACAGACACCTACGAGCAGTACTTC CASSFRPTDTYEQYF
TRBJ2-2 TRBV6-1 - - TGTGCCAGCGGGACAACGAACACCGGGGAGCTGTTTTTT CASGTTNTGELFF
TRBJ2-2 TRBV12-3/TRBV12-4 TRBD2 - TGTGCCAGCAGACCTGATGGGGCGGGAGGTGCCGGGGAGCTGTTTTTT CASRPDGAGGAGELFF
TRBJ2-5 TRBV7-2 TRBD2 few TGTGCCAGCAGCTACGGACTAGCGGGAACGAAGACCCAGTACTTC CASSYGLAGTKTQYF
TRBJ2-5 TRBV7-2 - - TGTGCCAGCAGCTTAGCGGGGCCCTTCCAAGAGACCCAGTACTTC CASSLAGPFQETQYF
TRBJ2-1 TRBV11-1 - - TGTGCCAGCAGCCTACACCCCAAATCCAATGAGCAGTTCTTC CASSLHPKSNEQFF
TRBJ1-3 TRBV20-1 TRBD1 - TGCAGTGCTAGAGCTGACAGGGCGGCTGGAAACACCATATATTTT CSARADRAAGNTIYF
TRBJ1-5 TRBV2 - few TGTGCCAGCACGACTGTGCGCAATCAGCCCCAGCATTTT CASTTVRNQPQHF
TRBJ2-7 TRBV19 - - TGTGCCAGTAGTATCAGAGGTTCGACCTACGAGCAGTACTTC CASSIRGSTYEQYF
TRBJ2-3 TRBV7-2 TRBD2 few TGTGCCAGCAGCCACTATACTGTAGCGGGGGGGTCAGATACGCAGTATTTT CASSHYTVAGGSDTQYF
TRBJ1-5 TRBV7-8 TRBD1 - TGTGCCAGCAGCAGACGGGACAGTGGGAGCAATCAGCCCCAGCATTTT CASSRRDSGSNQPQHF
TRBJ2-1 TRBV6-8 TRBD2 - TGTGCCAGCAGTTACGGGCCTAGCGGGAGGCCCCACGGGGAAGAGCAGTTCTTC CASSYGPSGRPHGEEQFF
TRBJ1-6 TRBV7-2 TRBD1 few TGTGCCAGCAGCTTAGCTAGCGTGGGACAGGGACATACATGGTATAATTCACCCCTCCACTTT CASSLASVGQGHTWYNSPLHF
TRBJ2-1 TRBV7-2 TRBD2 few TGTGCCAGCAGCCCGGGGGGGTTGGCCGACAATGAGCAGTTCTTC CASSPGGLADNEQFF
TRBJ1-5 TRBV6-1 - few TGTGCCAGCAGTGAAGTCGTTGTTTTAGGGGGGGCCGGTCAGCCCCAGCATTTT CASSEVVVLGGAGQPQHF
TRBJ2-7 TRBV11-2 - - TGTGCCAGCAGCTTAGGCGGGAATCCCTCCTACGAGCAGTACTTC CASSLGGNPSYEQYF
TRBJ1-6 TRBV7-9 - few TGTGCCAGCAGCTTACAGAACGAGAATTCACCCCTCCACTTT CASSLQNENSPLHF
TRBJ1-4 TRBV7-2 - - TGTGCCAGCAGCCCCCAGGTGAGGGGCCGGTATGAAAAACTGTTTTTT CASSPQVRGRYEKLFF
TRBJ1-4 TRBV28 - - TGTGCCAGCAGACCAAACAGGGCGGAAGAAAAACTGTTTTTT CASRPNRAEEKLFF
TRBJ2-1 TRBV7-2 - - TGTGCCAGCAGCTCAGGGGGGGGCTTGAAGCAGTTCTTC CASSSGGGLKQFF
TRBJ2-1 TRBV6-2/TRBV6-3 - - TGTGCCAGCAGTTACGGTCTGGGGGGAAGCAATGAGCAGTTCTTC CASSYGLGGSNEQFF
TRBJ2-3 TRBV2 TRBD1 - TGTGCCAGCATCCGGACAGGTAGCACAGATACGCAGTATTTT CASIRTGSTDTQYF
TRBJ1-1 TRBV7-8 - many TGTGCCAGCAGCCCGAAGTTAGTGAACACTGAAGCTTTCTTT CASSPKLVNTEAFF
TRBJ2-3 TRBV6-1 TRBD1 once TGTGCCAGCAGTGAAGCCGGACAGGGAGGAGGAGATACGCAGTATTTT CASSEAGQGGGDTQYF
TRBJ2-4 TRBV6-5 TRBD2 few TGTGCCAGCAGTCTCGGGACTAGCGGGAGGGAGAACATTCAGTACTTC CASSLGTSGRENIQYF
TRBJ1-1 TRBV20-1 - - TGCAGTGCGAGACACCAAAACACTGAAGCTTTCTTT CSARHQNTEAFF
TRBJ2-7 TRBV6-8 TRBD1 once TGTGCCAGCAGTTACTCCGAGGGACAGCCCTACGAGCAGTACTTC CASSYSEGQPYEQYF
TRBJ2-7 TRBV7-2 - few TGTGCCAGCAGCCCCCCCTTCGGGGAGCAGTACTTC CASSPPFGEQYF
TRBJ2-7 TRBV7-2 - - TGTGCCAGCACGGGAGGCGGGGGCTCTTACGAGCAGTACTTC CASTGGGGSYEQYF